The clone carrying this T cell receptor beta chain was found many times. Its antigen is unknown. This sample stems from a study of metastatic and nonmetastatic thyroid tumors. Study details: Samples came from malignant and benign thyroid patients, and repertoires were compared across blood and tumor or nodule tissue. Study results and limitations: Benign nodules were reported to have significantly lower TCR beta diversity than malignant thyroid tumors, in blood and tumor.

The entire patient cohort was treatment-naive prior to thyroid surgery. In germline, CDR1 is SGHAT, CDR2 FQNNGV. Trimming took off 3 bases at V and 2 bases at J, with 8 bases between the two ends. This CDR3 has 13 residues. Original methodology: Across clinicopathological groups, CDR3 differences served as the basis for building a distant-metastasis classifier for papillary thyroid cancer. MiXCR reprocessed the PCR reads for TCRdb. Clone size and V and J calls follow TCRdb, not the original study. In the table there are tens of thousands of clones, about 21% of which are singletons. Specimen: blood. This TCR derives from a female donor with papillary thyroid cancer or a benign thyroid nodule (not recorded which). Some clones in this sample may be carry-over from other donors' samples. J is TRBJ2-7 and V is TRBV11-2, with a weak D call TRBD1 (5 bases). The CDR3 protein is CASSFRQTYEQYF. The CDR3 nucleotides read TGTGCCAGCAGCTTCCGACAGACCTACGAGCAGTACTTC.